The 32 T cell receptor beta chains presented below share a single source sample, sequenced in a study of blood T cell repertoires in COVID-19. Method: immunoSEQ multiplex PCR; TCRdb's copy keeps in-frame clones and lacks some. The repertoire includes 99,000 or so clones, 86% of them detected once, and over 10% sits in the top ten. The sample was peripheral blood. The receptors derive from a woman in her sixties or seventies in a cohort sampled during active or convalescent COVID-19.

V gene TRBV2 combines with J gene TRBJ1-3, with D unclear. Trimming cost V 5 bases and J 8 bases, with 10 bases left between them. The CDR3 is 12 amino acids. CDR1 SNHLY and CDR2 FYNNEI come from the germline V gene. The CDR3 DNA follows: TGTGCCAGCAGTCGGGGTGTGGACACCATATATTTT. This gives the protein CASSRGVDTIYF.

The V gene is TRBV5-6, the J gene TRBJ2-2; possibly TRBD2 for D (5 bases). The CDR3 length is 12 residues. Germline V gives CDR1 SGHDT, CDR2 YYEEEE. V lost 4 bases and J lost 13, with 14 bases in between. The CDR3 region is CASSPLAGGLFF. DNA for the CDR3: TGTGCCAGCAGCCCTCTAGCTGGCGGGCTGTTTTTT. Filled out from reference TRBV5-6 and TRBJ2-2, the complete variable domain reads DAGVTQSPTHLIKTRGQQVTLRCSPKSGHDTVSWYQQALGQGPQFIFQYYEEEERQRGNFPDRFSGHQFPNYSSELNVNALLLGDSALYLCASSPLAGGLFFGEGSRLTVL.

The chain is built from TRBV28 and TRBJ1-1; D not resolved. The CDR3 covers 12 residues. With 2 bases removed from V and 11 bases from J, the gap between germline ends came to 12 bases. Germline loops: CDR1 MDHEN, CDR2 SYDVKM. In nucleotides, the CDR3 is TGTGCCAGCAGTTTAGAGAGGCTTGGGGCTTTCTTT. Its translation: CASSLERLGAFF.

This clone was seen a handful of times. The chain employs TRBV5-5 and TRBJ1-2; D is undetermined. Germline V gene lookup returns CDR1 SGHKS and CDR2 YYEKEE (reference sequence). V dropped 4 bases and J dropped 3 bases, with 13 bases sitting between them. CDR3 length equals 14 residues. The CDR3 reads CASSILDGDYGYTF. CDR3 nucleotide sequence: TGTGCCAGCAGCATACTGGACGGGGACTATGGCTACACCTTC.

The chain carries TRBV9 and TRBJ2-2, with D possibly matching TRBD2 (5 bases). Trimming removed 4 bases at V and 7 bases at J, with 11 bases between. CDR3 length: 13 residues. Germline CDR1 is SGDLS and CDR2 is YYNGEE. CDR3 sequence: CASSYRGLGELFF. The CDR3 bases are TGTGCCAGCAGCTATCGGGGTCTCGGGGAGCTGTTTTTT.

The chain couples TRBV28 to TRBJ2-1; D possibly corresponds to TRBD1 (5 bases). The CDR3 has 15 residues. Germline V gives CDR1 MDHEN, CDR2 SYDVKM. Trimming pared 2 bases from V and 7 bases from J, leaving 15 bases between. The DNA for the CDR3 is TGTGCCAGCAGTTTACGGCCAGGGCGTAGTAATGAGCAGTTCTTC. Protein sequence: CASSLRPGRSNEQFF.

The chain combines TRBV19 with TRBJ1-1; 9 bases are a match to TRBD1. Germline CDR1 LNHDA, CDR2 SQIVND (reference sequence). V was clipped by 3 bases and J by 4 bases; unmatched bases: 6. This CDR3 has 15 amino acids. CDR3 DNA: TGTGCCAGTAGTATGGACAGGGGAGCTACCACTGAAGCTTTCTTT. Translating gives CASSMDRGATTEAFF.

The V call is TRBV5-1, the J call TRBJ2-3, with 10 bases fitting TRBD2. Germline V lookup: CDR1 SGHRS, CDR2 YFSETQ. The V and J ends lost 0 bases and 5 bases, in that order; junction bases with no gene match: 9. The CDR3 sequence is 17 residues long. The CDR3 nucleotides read TGCGCCAGCAGCTTGGGGTTCGTAGCGGGGGGATTAGATACGCAGTATTTT. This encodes CASSLGFVAGGLDTQYF.

The CDR3 nucleotides read TGTGCCAGCAATAGCGGGAGCTACGAGCAGTACTTC. Amino acids: CASNSGSYEQYF. V and J are TRBV2 and TRBJ2-7, with 9 bases aligning to TRBD2. The V segment lost 7 bases and the J segment 3 bases; nucleotides outside the gene matches: 1. This CDR3 has 12 amino acids. The germline CDR1 and CDR2 sequences are SNHLY and FYNNEI.

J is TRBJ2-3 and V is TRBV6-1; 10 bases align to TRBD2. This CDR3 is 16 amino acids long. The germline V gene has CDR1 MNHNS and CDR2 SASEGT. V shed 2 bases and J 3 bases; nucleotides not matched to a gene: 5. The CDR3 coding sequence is TGTGCCAGCAGTGAAATGTCTAGCGGGGGTACAGATACGCAGTATTTT. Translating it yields CASSEMSSGGTDTQYF.

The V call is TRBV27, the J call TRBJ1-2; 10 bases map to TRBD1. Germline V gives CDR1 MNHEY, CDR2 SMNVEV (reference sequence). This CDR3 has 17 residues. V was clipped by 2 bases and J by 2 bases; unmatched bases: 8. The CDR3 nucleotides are TGTGCCAGCAGTTTAAAGGGACAGGGGAATGGGAACTATGGCTACACCTTC. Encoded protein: CASSLKGQGNGNYGYTF.

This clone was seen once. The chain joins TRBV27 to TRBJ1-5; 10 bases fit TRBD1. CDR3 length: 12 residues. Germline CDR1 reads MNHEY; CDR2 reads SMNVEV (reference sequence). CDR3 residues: CASGTGEQPQHF. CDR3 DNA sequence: TGTGCTTCGGGGACAGGGGAGCAGCCCCAGCATTTT.

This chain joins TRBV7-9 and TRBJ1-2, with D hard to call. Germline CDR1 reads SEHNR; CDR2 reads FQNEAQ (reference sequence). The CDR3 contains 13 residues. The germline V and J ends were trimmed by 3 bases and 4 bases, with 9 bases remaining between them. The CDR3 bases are TGTGCCAGCAGCTTCCCCGGGATCTATGGCTACACCTTC. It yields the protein CASSFPGIYGYTF. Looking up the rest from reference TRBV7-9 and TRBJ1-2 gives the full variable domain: DTGVSQNPRHKITKRGQNVTFRCDPISEHNRLYWYRQTLGQGPEFLTYFQNEAQLEKSRLLSDRFSAERPKGSFSTLEIQRTEQGDSAMYLCASSFPGIYGYTFGSGTRLTVV.

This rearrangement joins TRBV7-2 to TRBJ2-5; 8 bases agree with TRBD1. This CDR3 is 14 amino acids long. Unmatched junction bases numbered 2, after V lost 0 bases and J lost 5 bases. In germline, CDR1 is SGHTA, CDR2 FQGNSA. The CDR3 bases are TGTGCCAGCAGCTTAGCCACAGGGGGGGAGACCCAGTACTTC. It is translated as CASSLATGGETQYF.

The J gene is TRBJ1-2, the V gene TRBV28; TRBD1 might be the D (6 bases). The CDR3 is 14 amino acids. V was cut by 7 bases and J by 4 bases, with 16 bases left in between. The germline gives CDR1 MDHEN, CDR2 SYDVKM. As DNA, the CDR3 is TGTGCCAGCACCCCCGGACAGCTTGTCTATGGCTACACCTTC. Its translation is CASTPGQLVYGYTF.

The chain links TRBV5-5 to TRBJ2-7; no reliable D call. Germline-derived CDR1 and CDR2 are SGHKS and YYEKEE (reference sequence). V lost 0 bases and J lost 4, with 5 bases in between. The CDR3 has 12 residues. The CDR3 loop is CASSLVPYEQYF. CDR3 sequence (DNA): TGTGCCAGCAGCTTGGTCCCGTACGAGCAGTACTTC.

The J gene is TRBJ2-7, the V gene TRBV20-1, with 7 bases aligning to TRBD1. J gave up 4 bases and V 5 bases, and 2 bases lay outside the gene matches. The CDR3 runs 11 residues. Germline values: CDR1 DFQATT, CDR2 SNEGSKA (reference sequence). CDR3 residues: CSAQQGYEQYF. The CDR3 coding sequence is TGCAGTGCTCAACAGGGGTACGAGCAGTACTTC.

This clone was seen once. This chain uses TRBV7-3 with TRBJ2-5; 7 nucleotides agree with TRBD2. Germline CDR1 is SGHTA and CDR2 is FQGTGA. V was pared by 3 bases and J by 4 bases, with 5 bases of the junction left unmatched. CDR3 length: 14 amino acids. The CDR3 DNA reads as TGTGCCAGCAGCTTGGGCGGGGGTGGAGAGACCCAGTACTTC. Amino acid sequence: CASSLGGGGETQYF.

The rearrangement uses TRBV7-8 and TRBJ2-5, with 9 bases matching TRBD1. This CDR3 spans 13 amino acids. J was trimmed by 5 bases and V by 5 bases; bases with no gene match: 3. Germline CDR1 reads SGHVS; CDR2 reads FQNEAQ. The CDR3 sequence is CASSRGTGETQYF. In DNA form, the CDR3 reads TGTGCCAGCAGCCGAGGGACAGGGGAGACCCAGTACTTC. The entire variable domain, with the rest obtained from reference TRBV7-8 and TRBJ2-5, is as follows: GAGVSQSPRYKVAKRGQDVALRCDPISGHVSLFWYQQALGQGPEFLTYFQNEAQLDKSGLPSDRFFAERPEGSVSTLKIQRTQQEDSAVYLCASSRGTGETQYFGPGTRLLVL.

CDR3 nucleotide sequence: TGTGCCTGGAGTGGCGAGTTCAATCAGCCCCAGCATTTT. Its translation: CAWSGEFNQPQHF. V is TRBV30 and J is TRBJ1-5; D is unresolved. With 1 base removed from V and 3 bases from J, the gap between germline ends came to 7 bases. The germline V gene encodes CDR1 GTSNPN and CDR2 SVGIG (reference sequence). The CDR3 length is 13 residues.

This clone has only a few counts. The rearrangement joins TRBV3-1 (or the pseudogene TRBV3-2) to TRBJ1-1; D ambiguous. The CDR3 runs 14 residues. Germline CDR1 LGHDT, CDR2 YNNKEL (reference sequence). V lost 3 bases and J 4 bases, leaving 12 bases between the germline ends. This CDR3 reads CASSQSSAVTEAFF. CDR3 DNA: TGTGCCAGCAGCCAGAGTTCTGCGGTCACTGAAGCTTTCTTT.

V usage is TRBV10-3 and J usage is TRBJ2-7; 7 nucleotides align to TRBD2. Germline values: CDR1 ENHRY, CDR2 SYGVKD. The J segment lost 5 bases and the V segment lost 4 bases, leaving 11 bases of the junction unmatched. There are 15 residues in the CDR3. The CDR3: CAISGRGGTGNEQYF. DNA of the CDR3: TGTGCCATCAGTGGAAGGGGAGGGACGGGAAACGAGCAGTACTTC.

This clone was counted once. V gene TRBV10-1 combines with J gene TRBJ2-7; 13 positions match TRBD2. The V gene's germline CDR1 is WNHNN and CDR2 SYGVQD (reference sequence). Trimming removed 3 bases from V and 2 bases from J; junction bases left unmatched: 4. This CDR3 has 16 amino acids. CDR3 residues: CASSDQTSGGTYEQYF. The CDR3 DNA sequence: TGCGCCAGCAGTGACCAGACTAGCGGGGGGACCTACGAGCAGTACTTC.

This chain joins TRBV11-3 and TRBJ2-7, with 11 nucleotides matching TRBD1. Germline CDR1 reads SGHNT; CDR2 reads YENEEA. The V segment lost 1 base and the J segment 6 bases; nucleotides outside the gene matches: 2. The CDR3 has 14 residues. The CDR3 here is CASSLGGTGGEQYF. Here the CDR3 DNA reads TGTGCCAGCAGCTTAGGTGGGACAGGGGGCGAGCAGTACTTC.

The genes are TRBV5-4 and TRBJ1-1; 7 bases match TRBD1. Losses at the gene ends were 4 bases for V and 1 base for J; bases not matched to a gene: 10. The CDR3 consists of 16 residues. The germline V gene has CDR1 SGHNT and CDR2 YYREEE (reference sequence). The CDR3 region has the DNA TGTGCCAGCAGCGCCCGGATCAGGACAGGGAACACTGAAGCTTTCTTT. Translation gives CASSARIRTGNTEAFF.

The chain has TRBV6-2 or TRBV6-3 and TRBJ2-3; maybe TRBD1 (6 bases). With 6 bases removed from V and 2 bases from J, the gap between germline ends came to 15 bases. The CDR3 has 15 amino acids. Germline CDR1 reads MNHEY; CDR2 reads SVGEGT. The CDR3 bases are TGTGCCAGCAGCCGACAGGTATCTTACACAGATACGCAGTATTTT. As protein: CASSRQVSYTDTQYF.

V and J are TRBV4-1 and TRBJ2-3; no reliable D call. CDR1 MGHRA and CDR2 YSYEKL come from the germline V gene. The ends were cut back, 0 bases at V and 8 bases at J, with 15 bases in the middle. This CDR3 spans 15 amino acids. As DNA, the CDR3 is TGCGCCAGCAGCCAAGATGCGGTCCTAGATTCTACGCAGTATTTT. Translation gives CASSQDAVLDSTQYF.

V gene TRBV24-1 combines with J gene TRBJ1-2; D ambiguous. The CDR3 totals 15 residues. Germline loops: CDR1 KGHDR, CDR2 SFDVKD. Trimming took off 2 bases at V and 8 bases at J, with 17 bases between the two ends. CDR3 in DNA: TGTGCCACCAGTGATTCCCTTAGCGAGGCACGGGGCTACACCTTC. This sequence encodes CATSDSLSEARGYTF.

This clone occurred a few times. CDR3 sequence: CASSARQLPHYGYTF. As DNA, the CDR3 is TGTGCCAGCAGCGCCCGACAGCTACCACATTATGGCTACACCTTC. The rearrangement uses TRBV9 and TRBJ1-2; TRBD1 is a possible D gene (5 bases). The CDR3 has 15 amino acids. V was trimmed by 3 bases and J by 5 bases, leaving 17 bases between them. Germline values: CDR1 SGDLS, CDR2 YYNGEE. Full variable domain (remainder filled in from reference TRBV9 and TRBJ1-2): DSGVTQTPKHLITATGQRVTLRCSPRSGDLSVYWYQQSLDQGLQFLIQYYNGEERAKGNILERFSAQQFPDLHSELNLSSLELGDSALYFCASSARQLPHYGYTFGSGTRLTVV.

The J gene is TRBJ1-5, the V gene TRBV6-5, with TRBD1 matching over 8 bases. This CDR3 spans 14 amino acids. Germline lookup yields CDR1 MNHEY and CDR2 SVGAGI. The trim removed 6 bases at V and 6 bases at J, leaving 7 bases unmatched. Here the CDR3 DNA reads TGTGCCAGCAGGACGACAGGGGTAAGTCAGCCCCAGCATTTT. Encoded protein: CASRTTGVSQPQHF.

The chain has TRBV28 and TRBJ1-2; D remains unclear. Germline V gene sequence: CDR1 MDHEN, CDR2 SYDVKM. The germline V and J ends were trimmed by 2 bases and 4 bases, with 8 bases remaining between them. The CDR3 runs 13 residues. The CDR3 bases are TGTGCCAGCAGTTTAGCACTCTTCTATGGCTACACCTTC. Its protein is CASSLALFYGYTF.

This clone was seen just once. The CDR3 is CASSLGGLYGYTF. CDR3 nucleotides: TGTGCCAGCAGTTTAGGGGGGCTTTATGGCTACACCTTC. This chain joins TRBV12-3 or TRBV12-4 and TRBJ1-2, with D perhaps matching TRBD1 (6 bases). The V end lost 1 base, the J end lost 5 bases, and 8 bases lay between the germline ends. This CDR3 spans 13 amino acids.